Here is one TCR beta chain with its context. The CDR3 covers 19 residues. Germline CDR1 and CDR2: LGHNT and FRNRAP. The V gene end was trimmed by 0 bases and the J gene end by 0 bases; junction bases not matched to a gene: 9. The data are from a study of human T cells and chemical hapten exposure. Study overall: Largely, small differences in pooled library volume made per-sample TCR yields vary.

Total RNA extraction was carried out from unfractionated whole blood. The library attached unique molecular identifiers to individual cDNA molecules. TCRdb processed the reads anew with MiXCR; each CDR3 protein has one entry. In the table there are about 120,000 distinct CDR3 sequences, 8% to 9.5% of which are singletons. The TCR originated in a human donor in good health. Some clones in this sample may be carry-over from other donors' samples. The rearrangement uses TRBV12-5 and TRBJ2-2; TRBD1 matches 8 bases. Material for sequencing was whole blood. CDR3 sequence: CASGLVLLQGVSNTGELFF. The CDR3 nucleotides read TGTGCTAGTGGTTTGGTACTCCTACAGGGGGTATCGAACACCGGGGAGCTGTTTTTT.